In this sample, the clone carrying this TCR beta chain turned up once. What it binds is unknown. This CDR3 has 11 amino acids. Germline V gene sequence: CDR1 LGHNT, CDR2 FRNRAP. Trimming took 1 base from V and 5 from J, leaving 2 bases between them. This table comes from immunoSEQ multiplex PCR, and its TCRdb copy is limited to in-frame clones, with some not included. The sample holds 35,000 to 45,000 clones, under 95% seen once. This entry comes from a study of regulatory dendritic cells for organ transplantation. Overall study findings and caveats: Memory CD8+ T cells were the most oligoclonal; naive cells were highly diverse.

FACS sorted CD4+ or CD8+ T cells into CD45RA+ naive and CD45RO+ memory. The sequence derives from a human donor in good health. The V and J genes are TRBV12-5 and TRBJ2-5, with D hard to call. Sample: naive CD8+ T cells from blood. Subset noted: CD45RA+ naive T cells. DNA of the CDR3: TGTGCTAGTGGTTTGGGGGAGACCCAGTACTTC. It translates to CASGLGETQYF.